This passage covers 18 T cell receptor beta chains from one sample sequenced in a study of blood T cell repertoires in COVID-19. The method was immunoSEQ multiplex PCR; TCRdb's version includes in-frame clones alone and lacks a portion of them. Of 95,000 to 150,000 clones in the sample, about 74% were seen once. The specimen was peripheral blood. These receptors all stem from a man older than 75 with COVID-19, enrolled during active disease.

The V gene is TRBV28, the J gene TRBJ2-1, with 10 nucleotides matching TRBD2. J was trimmed by 9 bases and V by 5 bases; bases with no gene match: 19. Per the germline V gene, CDR1 is MDHEN and CDR2 is SYDVKM. This CDR3 is 18 amino acids long. CDR3 sequence: CASSHHSLEREGRFEQFF. For the CDR3, the DNA is TGTGCCAGCAGTCACCACTCATTAGAGCGGGAGGGCCGTTTTGAGCAGTTCTTC.

This chain connects TRBV7-2 to TRBJ2-1; D gene unclear. The CDR3 runs 14 residues. The V end was cut by 3 bases, the J end by 7 bases, with 13 bases between. CDR1 SGHTA and CDR2 FQGNSA come from the germline V gene. This CDR3 reads CASSFSETTNEQFF. The CDR3 bases are TGTGCCAGCAGCTTTTCGGAGACCACGAATGAGCAGTTCTTC.

This clone was counted between two and nine times. The chain is built from TRBV10-1 and TRBJ2-7; D unresolved. The germline V gene has CDR1 WNHNN and CDR2 SYGVQD (reference sequence). V was cut by 0 bases and J by 10 bases, with 7 bases left in between. This CDR3 is built from 11 residues. The CDR3 loop is CASSESSYQYF. The CDR3 nucleotides are TGCGCCAGCAGTGAGTCGTCCTACCAGTACTTC.

V and J are TRBV28 and TRBJ1-1; perhaps TRBD1 as D (6 bases). The germline CDR1 and CDR2 sequences are MDHEN and SYDVKM. Trimming cost V 5 bases and J 0 bases, with 10 bases left between them. The CDR3 is made up of 14 amino acids. CDR3 region: CASSLGQLNTEAFF. The CDR3 DNA follows: TGTGCCAGCAGTCTCGGACAGCTGAACACTGAAGCTTTCTTT.

The V gene is TRBV11-3, the J gene TRBJ2-2, with 12 bases matching TRBD1. Germline loops: CDR1 SGHNT, CDR2 YENEEA. This CDR3 is built from 16 residues. The V and J ends lost 5 bases and 5 bases, in that order; junction bases with no gene match: 6. The CDR3 coding sequence is TGTGCCAGCAGCGAGGGACAGGGGGCGCGTACCGGGGAGCTGTTTTTT. Amino acids: CASSEGQGARTGELFF.

This clone was recorded a few times. The V and J genes are TRBV4-1 and TRBJ2-1, with D perhaps TRBD2 (5 bases). V shed 2 bases and J shed 0 bases, with 11 bases lying between them. The CDR3 is 16 amino acids. Germline V gives CDR1 MGHRA, CDR2 YSYEKL. CDR3 DNA: TGCGCCAGCAGCCAAATGGTCGGGAACTCCTACAATGAGCAGTTCTTC. Encoded protein: CASSQMVGNSYNEQFF.

A single count supports this clone. The chain combines TRBV6-5 with TRBJ1-2; 9 bases map to TRBD1. The germline V gene has CDR1 MNHEY and CDR2 SVGAGI. J lost 2 bases, V lost 2 bases, and 3 bases had no gene match. This CDR3 has 15 amino acids. CDR3 sequence (DNA): TGTGCCAGCAGTTACAACAGGGGGCAGAACTATGGCTACACCTTC. It is translated as CASSYNRGQNYGYTF.

The V gene is TRBV19, the J gene TRBJ1-5; D call uncertain. The CDR3 length is 13 residues. CDR1 is LNHDA, CDR2 SQIVND, per germline (reference sequence). V was clipped by 7 bases and J by 0 bases, with 7 bases between them. Here the CDR3 reads CASTLNSNQPQHF. The DNA of the CDR3 is TGTGCCAGTACCCTAAATAGCAATCAGCCCCAGCATTTT.

This chain connects TRBV21-1 to TRBJ1-5; TRBD1, the D gene given by the table, was not confirmed from the DNA. TRBV21-1 is a recognized pseudogene. This CDR3 is built from 16 residues. The CDR3 DNA follows: TGTGCCAGACCATTTTCGGACAGGGCGAGCAATCAGCCCCAGCATTTT. This codes for CARPFSDRASNQPQHF.

This chain joins TRBV28 and TRBJ2-2; maybe TRBD1 (5 bases). The V gene lost 4 bases and the J gene lost 1 base, with 16 bases spanning the gap. There are 17 residues in the CDR3. Germline assignment: CDR1 MDHEN and CDR2 SYDVKM. The CDR3 DNA reads as TGTGCCAGCAGTTATGCACGGACAAGGGGGAACACCGGGGAGCTGTTTTTT. It yields the protein CASSYARTRGNTGELFF.

This rearrangement joins TRBV5-8 to TRBJ1-5; D unresolved. Deletions cut 2 bases from V and 5 bases from J, with 14 bases between. CDR1 is SGHTS and CDR2 is YDEGEE in the germline V gene. This CDR3 region has 15 residues. The CDR3 DNA is TGTGCCAGCAGCTTCCGGGGAAGAGCCCATCAGCCCCAGCATTTT. Residues: CASSFRGRAHQPQHF. The whole variable domain, filled in from reference TRBV5-8 and TRBJ1-5, reads EAGVTQSPTHLIKTRGQQATLRCSPISGHTSVYWYQQALGLGLQFLLWYDEGEERNRGNFPPRFSGRQFPNYSSELNVNALELEDSALYLCASSFRGRAHQPQHFGDGTRLSIL.

This clone has a handful of counts. This chain uses TRBV6-1 with TRBJ2-3; a possible D gene is TRBD1 (6 bases). In germline, CDR1 is MNHNS, CDR2 SASEGT. Trimming shortened V by 0 bases and J by 5 bases, and 15 bases separated the two germline ends. The CDR3 is 16 residues long. The CDR3, as DNA: TGTGCCAGCAGTGAAGCGCTTGGGACATTAGGAGATACGCAGTATTTT. Its translation: CASSEALGTLGDTQYF.

This chain joins TRBV7-2 and TRBJ1-5; 8 bases line up with TRBD1. The CDR3 length is 14 residues. Trimming removed 4 bases from V and 6 bases from J; junction bases left unmatched: 5. The V gene's germline CDR1 is SGHTA and CDR2 FQGNSA. CDR3 amino acids: CASSSTGAGQPQHF. CDR3 nucleotide sequence: TGTGCCAGCAGCTCGACAGGGGCCGGTCAGCCCCAGCATTTT.

This chain joins TRBV20-1 and TRBJ2-6, with D possibly TRBD1 on 5 matching bases. CDR1 and CDR2 (germline): DFQATT, SNEGSKA (reference sequence). This CDR3 contains 14 residues. V lost 3 bases and J 2 bases, leaving 8 bases between the germline ends. CDR3: CSASQGAGANVLTF. CDR3 bases: TGCAGTGCTAGTCAAGGGGCTGGGGCCAACGTCCTGACTTTC.

The chain carries TRBV6-5 and TRBJ1-2, with TRBD1 identical over 7 bases. CDR1 and CDR2 (germline): MNHEY, SVGAGI. The CDR3 extends over 15 amino acids. V dropped 2 bases and J dropped 1; count of bases not matched to a gene: 4. CDR3 DNA: TGTGCCAGCAGTTACAACACAGGGGATAACTATGGCTACACCTTC. This translates into CASSYNTGDNYGYTF.

The CDR3 DNA reads as TGTGCCAGTAGCTCGGTGGGAGGGAGTAATTCACCCCTCCACTTT. Encoded protein: CASSSVGGSNSPLHF. V gene TRBV19 combines with J gene TRBJ1-6; D gene unclear. CDR1 is LNHDA and CDR2 is SQIVND in the germline V gene (reference sequence). V was shortened by 6 bases and J by 6 bases, with 15 bases between the two germline ends. CDR3 length equals 15 residues.

The chain couples TRBV5-5 to TRBJ1-1; possibly TRBD1 for D (5 bases). Per germline, CDR1 SGHKS and CDR2 YYEKEE (reference sequence). Trimming stripped 3 bases from V and 5 bases from J, with 23 bases between. The CDR3 loop spans 17 amino acids. CDR3 DNA: TGTGCCAGCAGCTGGGGACTTTGGGGCTCTATGCGTACTGAAGCTTTCTTT. Translation gives CASSWGLWGSMRTEAFF.

This chain joins TRBV6-5 and TRBJ2-1; 7 bases are a match to TRBD2. CDR1 is MNHEY and CDR2 is SVGAGI in the germline V gene. The V segment lost 0 bases and the J segment 6 bases; nucleotides outside the gene matches: 2. This CDR3 spans 14 amino acids. The CDR3 DNA reads as TGTGCCAGCAGTTACTCCACTAGCGTCAATGAGCAGTTCTTC. Amino acids: CASSYSTSVNEQFF.